The next 28 T cell receptor beta chains were all read from a single sample in a study of T cell responses to AZD1222 COVID-19 vaccine. Libraries were prepared by immunoSEQ multiplex PCR; TCRdb keeps only in-frame clonotypes and omits some of them. The sample contains some 110,000 clones, approximately 89% of which appear only once. The sequencing used peripheral blood, collected 28 days after the second dose of the MenACWY control vaccine. Receptors were obtained from an adult who received the MenACWY meningococcal vaccine as a control.

The chain carries TRBV9 and TRBJ1-5; D may be TRBD1 (5 bases). The CDR3 is 13 amino acids. Trimming pared 4 bases from V and 5 bases from J, leaving 10 bases between. Germline assignment: CDR1 SGDLS and CDR2 YYNGEE. The CDR3 nucleotides read TGTGCCAGCAGCCGGACATTTCATCAGCCCCAGCATTTT. Translation gives CASSRTFHQPQHF.

This clone has just a few counts. V usage is TRBV18 and J usage is TRBJ1-6; D unclear. Trimming removed 0 bases at V and 8 bases at J, with 8 bases between. This CDR3 is built from 14 residues. CDR1 KGHSH and CDR2 LQKENI come from the germline V gene. In DNA form, the CDR3 reads TGTGCCAGCTCACCACCGGGTTTGGATTCACCCCTCCACTTT. This encodes CASSPPGLDSPLHF.

The chain joins TRBV28 to TRBJ1-2, with 7 bases aligning to TRBD1. CDR1 MDHEN and CDR2 SYDVKM come from the germline V gene. The CDR3 spans 14 residues. Trimming at V came to 5 bases and at J to 2 bases, leaving 5 bases not matched to a gene. The DNA of the CDR3 is TGTGCCAGCAGTCCGGCGGGACAGAACTATGGCTACACCTTC. Translated, it gives CASSPAGQNYGYTF.

The J gene is TRBJ1-6, the V gene TRBV6-5; tentatively, D is TRBD1 (5 bases). V lost 11 bases and J lost 0, with 5 bases in between. The CDR3 is made up of 12 amino acids. CDR1 MNHEY and CDR2 SVGAGI come from the germline V gene. In DNA form, the CDR3 reads TGTGCCGGGGGCTCCTATAATTCACCCCTCCACTTT. It encodes CAGGSYNSPLHF.

The CDR3 sequence is CASSVMQGLNYGYTF. The CDR3 coding sequence is TGTGCCAGCAGCGTAATGCAGGGGCTCAACTATGGCTACACCTTC. V and J are TRBV9 and TRBJ1-2, with D possibly matching TRBD1 (6 bases). The CDR3 totals 15 residues. The V gene lost 1 base and the J gene lost 2 bases, with 12 bases spanning the gap. CDR1 and CDR2 (germline): SGDLS, YYNGEE.

This clone was detected once. The rearrangement joins TRBV10-3 to TRBJ2-1; possibly TRBD1 for D (6 bases). The germline V gene has CDR1 ENHRY and CDR2 SYGVKD. Between the trimmed V and J ends, which lost 3 bases and 6 bases, there was a span of 18 bases. The CDR3 has 16 amino acids. The CDR3 is CAISDPGRGRSNEQFF. CDR3 DNA sequence: TGTGCCATCAGTGATCCGGGCAGGGGCCGCAGCAATGAGCAGTTCTTC.

This chain joins TRBV2 and TRBJ1-1; no definite D call. CDR3 length equals 13 residues. Per the germline V gene, CDR1 is SNHLY and CDR2 is FYNNEI. The germline V and J ends were trimmed by 4 bases and 0 bases, with 6 bases remaining between them. The CDR3 bases are TGTGCCAGCAGTGCTGAAATGAACACTGAAGCTTTCTTT. Encoded protein: CASSAEMNTEAFF.

CDR3 amino acids: CASTWFSPNTEAFF. CDR3 coding DNA: TGTGCCAGCACCTGGTTCTCCCCGAACACTGAAGCTTTCTTT. The chain uses TRBV7-2 and TRBJ1-1, with D hard to call. Germline V CDR1 and CDR2: SGHTA, FQGNSA. V lost 7 bases, J lost 1 base, and 13 bases lay in between. The CDR3 contains 14 residues.

V usage is TRBV5-1 and J usage is TRBJ2-7; weak D call: TRBD1 (6 bases). The germline V gene has CDR1 SGHRS and CDR2 YFSETQ. Trimming removed 1 base at V and 3 bases at J, with 11 bases between. This CDR3 is 14 amino acids long. CDR3 nucleotides: TGCGCCAGCAGCTTGCCGGGACAAGGCTACGAGCAGTACTTC. As protein: CASSLPGQGYEQYF.

The chain links TRBV7-8 to TRBJ2-3; 9 bases are a match to TRBD1. Germline CDR1 is SGHVS and CDR2 is FQNEAQ. V dropped 5 bases and J dropped 5; count of bases not matched to a gene: 11. The CDR3 is 16 amino acids. The CDR3 DNA reads as TGTGCCAGCAGCCTAAGTACAGGGGGCTTGGGAGATACGCAGTATTTT. Protein: CASSLSTGGLGDTQYF. The full variable domain, rest sourced from reference TRBV7-8 and TRBJ2-3, is GAGVSQSPRYKVAKRGQDVALRCDPISGHVSLFWYQQALGQGPEFLTYFQNEAQLDKSGLPSDRFFAERPEGSVSTLKIQRTQQEDSAVYLCASSLSTGGLGDTQYFGPGTRLTVL.

V usage is TRBV24-1 and J usage is TRBJ1-2, with 7 bases identical to TRBD1. CDR1 and CDR2 (germline): KGHDR, SFDVKD. The CDR3 contains 14 residues. Trimming at V came to 4 bases and at J to 6 bases, leaving 7 bases not matched to a gene. DNA for the CDR3: TGTGCCACCAGTGAGCCGACAGGGTCTGATGGCTACACCTTC. It translates to CATSEPTGSDGYTF.

The CDR3 nucleotides are TGTGCCAGCAGCTCGGACCCGAACACTGAAGCTTTCTTT. It specifies CASSSDPNTEAFF. This sequence joins TRBV7-3 and TRBJ1-1; D is undetermined. V dropped 4 bases and J dropped 1 base, with 7 bases sitting between them. CDR1 is SGHTA, CDR2 FQGTGA, per germline. CDR3 size: 13 residues.

The J gene is TRBJ1-4, the V gene TRBV2; 8 bases are shared with TRBD1. The CDR3 has 14 amino acids. Germline V gives CDR1 SNHLY, CDR2 FYNNEI. V lost 6 bases and J lost 5; bases outside the gene matches: 5. The CDR3 coding sequence is TGTGCCAGCAGGGTTCAGGGGGCGAATGAAAAACTGTTTTTT. Encoded protein: CASRVQGANEKLFF.

There are a few counts of this clone. This rearrangement joins TRBV6-1 to TRBJ1-2; no firm D call. Germline CDR1 reads MNHNS; CDR2 reads SASEGT. Trimming removed 2 bases from V and 5 bases from J, with 15 bases in between. This CDR3 region has 15 residues. CDR3 region: CASSENVRLLYGYTF. The DNA for the CDR3 is TGTGCCAGCAGTGAAAACGTTAGGCTTTTATATGGCTACACCTTC.

This clone has just a few counts. The chain carries TRBV7-3 and TRBJ2-3; 8 bases line up with TRBD2. The CDR3 contains 17 residues. J was trimmed by 0 bases and V by 8 bases; bases with no gene match: 13. In germline, CDR1 is SGHTA, CDR2 FQGTGA. Here the CDR3 reads CASGEGGGITSTDTQYF. The CDR3 DNA is TGTGCCAGCGGGGAAGGCGGGGGGATAACTAGCACAGATACGCAGTATTTT.

This chain links TRBV3-1 (or the pseudogene TRBV3-2) with TRBJ2-3; D not resolved. The germline V and J ends were trimmed by 0 bases and 1 base, with 8 bases remaining between them. The CDR3 runs to 15 residues. Germline loops: CDR1 LGHDT, CDR2 YNNKEL (reference sequence). CDR3 bases: TGTGCCAGCAGCCAAGATGGGGTAGGCACAGATACGCAGTATTTT. This codes for CASSQDGVGTDTQYF.

V usage is TRBV25-1 and J usage is TRBJ2-5; tentatively, D is TRBD1 or TRBD2 (5 bases each). The length of the CDR3 is 14 residues. V was shortened by 8 bases and J by 5 bases, with 18 bases between the two germline ends. From germline, CDR1 is MGHDK and CDR2 SYGVNS. The chain's CDR3 is CASPHPRGGETQYF. In DNA form, the CDR3 reads TGTGCCAGCCCCCACCCCCGGGGCGGGGAGACCCAGTACTTC. Full variable domain (remainder filled in from reference TRBV25-1 and TRBJ2-5): EADIYQTPRYLVIGTGKKITLECSQTMGHDKMYWYQQDPGMELHLIHYSYGVNSTEKGDLSSESTVSRIRTEHFPLTLESARPSHTSQYLCASPHPRGGETQYFGPGTRLLVL.

The chain couples TRBV18 to TRBJ1-5; perhaps TRBD1 as D (5 bases). V dropped 6 bases and J dropped 3 bases, with 15 bases sitting between them. CDR3 length equals 15 residues. CDR1 is KGHSH, CDR2 LQKENI, per germline. The CDR3 spells CASSDLRGTNQPQHF. The CDR3 DNA sequence: TGTGCCAGCTCCGACCTGAGAGGGACCAATCAGCCCCAGCATTTT.

The rearrangement joins TRBV24-1 to TRBJ2-1; 9 bases map to TRBD2. Germline lookup yields CDR1 KGHDR and CDR2 SFDVKD. The CDR3 length is 16 residues. V dropped 3 bases and J dropped 8; count of bases not matched to a gene: 10. The CDR3: CATSDLPGLAGDEQFF. The CDR3 DNA reads TGTGCCACCAGTGATCTACCGGGACTAGCCGGGGATGAGCAGTTCTTC.

The chain couples TRBV5-1 to TRBJ1-6; 8 nucleotides match TRBD1. This CDR3 spans 15 amino acids. Germline V lookup: CDR1 SGHRS, CDR2 YFSETQ. Trimming took 2 bases from V and 11 from J; bases not matched to a gene: 9. The CDR3 DNA reads TGCGCCAGCAGCTTAGAGACAGGGGTTGTGGCACCCCTCCACTTT. It specifies CASSLETGVVAPLHF. Complete variable domain (other parts from reference TRBV5-1 and TRBJ1-6): KAGVTQTPRYLIKTRGQQVTLSCSPISGHRSVSWYQQTPGQGLQFLFEYFSETQRNKGNFPGRFSGRQFSNSRSEMNVSTLELGDSALYLCASSLETGVVAPLHFGNGTRLTVT.

This rearrangement joins TRBV5-1 to TRBJ1-3; D is ambiguous. V lost 2 bases and J 2 bases, leaving 8 bases between the germline ends. The CDR3 has 14 residues. CDR1 and CDR2 (germline): SGHRS, YFSETQ. The DNA for the CDR3 is TGCGCCAGCAGCTTCGGAGCAACTGGAAACACCATATATTTT. This sequence encodes CASSFGATGNTIYF.

This rearrangement joins TRBV19 to TRBJ1-1; D gene uncertain. Looked up from germline, CDR1 is LNHDA and CDR2 is SQIVND (reference sequence). The CDR3 has 15 residues. Deletions cut 6 bases from V and 2 bases from J, with 16 bases between. CDR3 DNA: TGTGCCAGTAGCCGGGCCGGGAGTCCTAACACTGAAGCTTTCTTT. It specifies CASSRAGSPNTEAFF.

The V gene is TRBV3-1 (or the pseudogene TRBV3-2), the J gene TRBJ1-1, with TRBD1 as a possible D gene (5 bases). This CDR3 comprises 12 residues. The V end lost 5 bases, the J end lost 10 bases, and 14 bases lay between the germline ends. Germline loops: CDR1 LGHDT, CDR2 YNNKEL (reference sequence). The CDR3 protein is CASSSGQGVAFF. Written as DNA, the CDR3 is TGTGCCAGCAGCTCAGGACAAGGGGTAGCTTTCTTT.

This clone appeared once. The chain employs TRBV29-1 and TRBJ1-2; TRBD1 matches 9 bases. Per the germline V gene, CDR1 is SQVTM and CDR2 is ANQGSEA. J was trimmed by 7 bases and V by 5 bases; bases with no gene match: 5. The CDR3 has 12 residues. Here the CDR3 reads CSVLTGGGGYTF. DNA for the CDR3: TGCAGCGTTCTTACAGGGGGCGGTGGCTACACCTTC.

V is TRBV15 and J is TRBJ2-2; 7 positions agree with TRBD1. The CDR3 covers 15 residues. Losses at the gene ends were 5 bases for V and 2 bases for J; bases not matched to a gene: 5. CDR1 and CDR2 (germline): LNHNV, YYDKDF (reference sequence). CDR3 sequence: CATSSRQGNTGELFF. The CDR3 DNA is TGTGCCACCAGCTCGAGACAGGGTAACACCGGGGAGCTGTTTTTT.

The chain couples TRBV28 to TRBJ2-3; 10 positions match TRBD2. The germline V gene has CDR1 MDHEN and CDR2 SYDVKM. The CDR3 totals 17 residues. With 3 bases clipped from V and 0 bases from J, the junction kept 6 bases outside the gene matches. CDR3 nucleotide sequence: TGTGCCAGCAGTTTCTCTAGCGGGGGCCCTAGCACAGATACGCAGTATTTT. This encodes CASSFSSGGPSTDTQYF. The complete variable domain, with remaining parts taken from reference TRBV28 and TRBJ2-3, reads DVKVTQSSRYLVKRTGEKVFLECVQDMDHENMFWYRQDPGLGLRLIYFSYDVKMKEKGDIPEGYSVSREKKERFSLILESASTNQTSMYLCASSFSSGGPSTDTQYFGPGTRLTVL.

This chain joins TRBV3-1 (or the pseudogene TRBV3-2) and TRBJ2-7; 10 bases are a match to TRBD1. CDR3 length equals 14 residues. V lost 5 bases, J lost 5 bases, and 6 bases stayed unmatched. In germline, CDR1 is LGHDT, CDR2 YNNKEL (reference sequence). CDR3 loop: CASSEGQGWHEQYF. The CDR3 nucleotides read TGTGCCAGCAGCGAGGGACAGGGGTGGCACGAGCAGTACTTC.

The CDR3 DNA reads TGTGCCAGCAGCGCGTTCATGGGCACTGAAGCTTTCTTT. This encodes CASSAFMGTEAFF. The V and J genes are TRBV9 and TRBJ1-1; D not certain. V lost 3 bases, J lost 4 bases, and 10 bases lay in between. This CDR3 has 13 amino acids. Germline V gene data show CDR1 as SGDLS and CDR2 as YYNGEE.